The 26 T cell receptor beta chains listed next were all sequenced from one sample in a study of T-cell reconstitution after alpha-beta-depleted transplantation in children. Construction of the TCRbeta library involved unique molecular identifiers. TCRdb used MiXCR to reprocess the PCR reads, holding one entry per CDR3 protein. The table lists approximately 350,000 distinct CDR3 sequences, about an eighth of them singletons. Here the sequenced sample was PBMCs, taken from the stem cell graft. Every receptor here comes from a human donor who donated a stem cell graft to a child with Fanconi anemia.

In this sample, this clonotype turned up a few times. This rearrangement joins TRBV3-1 to TRBJ2-3, with 7 nucleotides matching TRBD1. This CDR3 has 16 amino acids. Germline V CDR1 and CDR2: LGHDT, YNNKEL (reference sequence). Losses at the gene ends were 4 bases for V and 3 bases for J; bases not matched to a gene: 10. This CDR3 is CASSPETGLGTDTQYF. The CDR3 nucleotides read TGTGCCAGCAGCCCTGAGACAGGGCTTGGTACAGATACGCAGTATTTT.

The chain couples TRBV7-2 to TRBJ2-5; D not certain. Trimming took off 2 bases at V and 3 bases at J, with 16 bases between the two ends. Germline assignment: CDR1 SGHTA and CDR2 FQGNSA. This CDR3 comprises 16 residues. The CDR3: CASSLLGVGSKETQYF. The CDR3 DNA follows: TGTGCCAGCAGCTTATTGGGTGTGGGCAGTAAAGAGACCCAGTACTTC.

This clonotype was observed many times. The genes are TRBV6-5 and TRBJ1-2; D perhaps matches TRBD1 (6 bases). Trimming took off 5 bases at V and 1 base at J, with 11 bases between the two ends. The CDR3 covers 14 residues. Germline CDR1 and CDR2: MNHEY and SVGAGI. The CDR3 sequence is CASSRTDVNYGYTF. The CDR3 bases are TGTGCCAGCAGTCGGACAGACGTTAACTATGGCTACACCTTC.

The genes are TRBV6-6 and TRBJ2-7, with D uncertain. V lost 0 bases, J lost 7 bases, and 7 bases lay in between. Germline V lookup: CDR1 MNHNY, CDR2 SVGAGI (reference sequence). CDR3 size: 12 residues. The CDR3 is CASSYSSREQYV. Written as DNA, the CDR3 is TGTGCCAGCAGTTACTCTTCCAGGGAGCAGTACGTC.

V is TRBV18 and J is TRBJ1-4; the D is unclear. Trimming left V 4 bases short and J 7 bases short, with 13 bases between. Per the germline V gene, CDR1 is KGHSH and CDR2 is LQKENI. The CDR3 contains 14 residues. CDR3 loop: CASSLGVGFEKLFF. The CDR3 nucleotides read TGTGCCAGCTCACTAGGAGTTGGGTTTGAAAAACTGTTTTTT.

V is TRBV12-3 or TRBV12-4 and J is TRBJ2-1; TRBD2 might be the D (6 bases). Trimming removed 3 bases at V and 2 bases at J, with 11 bases between. CDR3 size: 15 residues. The CDR3 protein is CASSLTGVPYNEQFF. The DNA for the CDR3 is TGTGCCAGCAGTTTGACGGGGGTCCCCTACAATGAGCAGTTCTTC.

In its sample, this clonotype was seen many times. The DNA for the CDR3 is TGTGCCAGCACCAGGGGGGAACAGCCCCAGCATTTT. Its protein is CASTRGEQPQHF. This chain uses TRBV28 with TRBJ1-5; TRBD1 matches at 7 bases. Germline V gene lookup returns CDR1 MDHEN and CDR2 SYDVKM. The CDR3 consists of 12 residues. Trimming at V came to 7 bases and at J to 7 bases, leaving 4 bases not matched to a gene.

The chain carries TRBV12-3 or TRBV12-4 and TRBJ2-2; D might be TRBD2 (5 bases). This CDR3 contains 14 residues. Trimming took off 2 bases at V and 5 bases at J, with 9 bases between the two ends. CDR3 DNA sequence: TGTGCCAGCAGTTTATTGGGAGTTACCGGGGAGCTGTTTTTT. Translation gives CASSLLGVTGELFF.

This clonotype appeared many times. A junction boundary mismatches the germline segment, possibly from a read error. As DNA, the CDR3 is TGTGCTAGCAGCTTAGGACTAGACAATGAGCAGTTCTTC. Translating it yields CASSLGLDNEQFF. The chain links TRBV5-1 to TRBJ2-1; 7 nucleotides match TRBD2. The CDR3 runs 13 residues. From germline, CDR1 is SGHRS and CDR2 YFSETQ.

The chain is built from TRBV11-2 and TRBJ1-1; possible D gene TRBD1, 6 bases. This CDR3 has 14 residues. Germline V lookup: CDR1 SGHAT, CDR2 FQNNGV. V was trimmed by 6 bases and J by 6 bases, leaving 17 bases between them. The CDR3 DNA reads as TGTGCCAGCAGACCCAGGGGCGGCGGATCTGAAGCTTTCTTT. Its translation: CASRPRGGGSEAFF.

This clonotype occurred a few times. The J gene is TRBJ1-4, the V gene TRBV20-1, with a tentative D call TRBD1 (6 bases). Germline assignment: CDR1 DFQATT and CDR2 SNEGSKA (reference sequence). V was cut by 5 bases and J by 4 bases, with 11 bases left in between. This CDR3 has 13 residues. The DNA for the CDR3 is TGCAGTGCTTTGAACAGGGTTAATGAAAAACTGTTTTTT. Its translation: CSALNRVNEKLFF.

V is TRBV6-5 and J is TRBJ1-2; a possible D gene is TRBD1 (5 bases). The CDR3 totals 14 residues. V was cut by 7 bases and J by 6 bases, with 18 bases left in between. Looked up from germline, CDR1 is MNHEY and CDR2 is SVGAGI. The CDR3 protein is CASTETGGGDGYTF. CDR3 coding DNA: TGTGCCAGCACCGAAACAGGAGGAGGAGATGGCTACACCTTC.

A few counts support this clonotype. The genes are TRBV20-1 and TRBJ2-1; 8 bases fit TRBD1. Trimming removed 6 bases from V and 6 bases from J; junction bases left unmatched: 10. CDR1 DFQATT and CDR2 SNEGSKA come from the germline V gene (reference sequence). This CDR3 is 14 amino acids long. This CDR3 reads CSAPDDRGPNEQFF. CDR3 coding DNA: TGCAGTGCCCCCGACGACAGGGGTCCCAATGAGCAGTTCTTC.

Only one count was recorded for this clonotype. The chain joins TRBV4-2 to TRBJ2-7, with D perhaps TRBD1 (7 bases). Per the germline V gene, CDR1 is LGHNA and CDR2 is YNFKEQ. The length of the CDR3 is 16 residues. Trimming removed 4 bases from V and 2 bases from J, with 18 bases in between. The CDR3 loop is CASSPQGGTATYEQYF. CDR3 bases: TGTGCCAGCAGCCCCCAAGGCGGGACAGCGACCTACGAGCAGTACTTC.

This clonotype has a handful of counts. The chain recombines TRBV5-1 with TRBJ1-1; 7 nucleotides match TRBD1. Unmatched junction bases numbered 6, after V lost 2 bases and J lost 2 bases. The CDR3 extends over 15 amino acids. Germline V lookup: CDR1 SGHRS, CDR2 YFSETQ. The CDR3 region has the DNA TGCGCCAGCAGCTTTCGGGAGGGGGCTAACACTGAAGCTTTCTTT. This encodes CASSFREGANTEAFF. The entire variable domain, with the rest obtained from reference TRBV5-1 and TRBJ1-1, is as follows: KAGVTQTPRYLIKTRGQQVTLSCSPISGHRSVSWYQQTPGQGLQFLFEYFSETQRNKGNFPGRFSGRQFSNSRSEMNVSTLELGDSALYLCASSFREGANTEAFFGQGTRLTVV.

The table lists this clonotype with a few counts. This sequence joins TRBV12-3 or TRBV12-4 and TRBJ2-7; D is possibly TRBD1 (5 bases). V was clipped by 8 bases and J by 0 bases, with 14 bases between them. The CDR3 length is 14 residues. CDR3 in amino acids: CASGIHRSSYEQYF. As DNA, the CDR3 is TGTGCCAGCGGAATACACAGGTCCTCCTACGAGCAGTACTTC.

This clonotype is medium-sized. The chain recombines TRBV12-3 or TRBV12-4 with TRBJ1-1; 11 nucleotides line up with TRBD1. The CDR3 spans 16 residues. Trimming took 6 bases from V and 5 from J; bases not matched to a gene: 11. CDR3 sequence reads: CASRPTGQGAITEAFF. DNA of the CDR3: TGTGCCAGCAGACCAACCGGACAGGGGGCGATTACTGAAGCTTTCTTT.

This clonotype was recorded at least ten times. The chain combines TRBV4-3 with TRBJ1-5; D is uncertain. The ends were cut back, 0 bases at V and 2 bases at J, with 11 bases in the middle. Looked up from germline, CDR1 is LGHNA and CDR2 is YSLEER. The CDR3 spans 16 residues. CDR3 DNA: TGCGCCAGCAGCCAAGATAGAGGCTGGGGCAATCAGCCCCAGCATTTT. The encoded protein is CASSQDRGWGNQPQHF.

This clonotype was counted at least ten times. The chain links TRBV12-3 or TRBV12-4 to TRBJ2-7; TRBD1 aligns across 8 bases. V shed 7 bases, J shed 1 base, and the junction held 15 bases outside the gene matches. The CDR3 is 17 residues long. The CDR3 spells CASTLPYRGLGSYEQYV. The CDR3 region has the DNA TGTGCCAGCACCCTCCCATACAGGGGGTTGGGATCCTACGAGCAGTACGTC.

This clonotype was seen repeatedly, ten times or more. The V gene is TRBV3-1, the J gene TRBJ2-1; 8 bases line up with TRBD2. The junction had 6 bases not matched to a gene; V was cut back by 0 bases and J by 5 bases. This CDR3 contains 16 residues. The germline CDR1 and CDR2 sequences are LGHDT and YNNKEL (reference sequence). The CDR3 sequence is CASSQDKAGGDNEQFF. The CDR3 region has the DNA TGTGCCAGCAGCCAAGATAAGGCGGGGGGAGACAATGAGCAGTTCTTC.

The V call is TRBV2, the J call TRBJ2-1; perhaps TRBD1 as D (5 bases). V shed 3 bases and J shed 6 bases, with 9 bases lying between them. Germline CDR1 and CDR2: SNHLY and FYNNEI. The CDR3 consists of 13 residues. As DNA, the CDR3 is TGTGCCAGCAGTGAGGACAACGGCAATGAGCAGTTCTTC. Its translation is CASSEDNGNEQFF. The full variable domain, with the rest looked up from reference TRBV2 and TRBJ2-1, is EPEVTQTPSHQVTQMGQEVILRCVPISNHLYFYWYRQILGQKVEFLVSFYNNEISEKSEIFDDQFSVERPDGSNFTLKIRSTKLEDSAMYFCASSEDNGNEQFFGPGTRLTVL.

This clonotype has at least ten counts. The chain employs TRBV5-1 and TRBJ2-7, with 9 bases fitting TRBD1. This CDR3 is 15 amino acids long. In germline, CDR1 is SGHRS, CDR2 YFSETQ. With 4 bases clipped from V and 0 bases from J, the junction kept 5 bases outside the gene matches. The CDR3 region is CASSPTGGNSYEQYV. The CDR3 DNA is TGCGCCAGCAGCCCGACAGGGGGAAACTCCTACGAGCAGTACGTC.

This clonotype was counted many times. The CDR3 bases are TGCGCCAGCAGCTTGCGGGCAACAGGGCGTAGCACTGAAGCTTTCTTT. Its translation is CASSLRATGRSTEAFF. The rearrangement joins TRBV5-1 to TRBJ1-1; TRBD1 might be the D (6 bases). Germline V gene lookup returns CDR1 SGHRS and CDR2 YFSETQ. The length of the CDR3 is 16 residues. Deletions cut 1 base from V and 4 bases from J, with 17 bases between.

In its sample, this clonotype was seen a few times. This chain connects TRBV19 to TRBJ1-2; D is unclear. Germline V gene lookup returns CDR1 LNHDA and CDR2 SQIVND (reference sequence). The CDR3 is made up of 12 amino acids. V lost 7 bases, J lost 4 bases, and 10 bases lay in between. The DNA for the CDR3 is TGTGCCAGTACGAACCGGCTCTATGGCTACACCTTC. Protein: CASTNRLYGYTF.

This clonotype turned up a few times. The J gene is TRBJ1-5, the V gene TRBV18, with unresolved D. The CDR3 consists of 13 residues. Per the germline V gene, CDR1 is KGHSH and CDR2 is LQKENI. Trimming shortened V by 2 bases and J by 3 bases, and 5 bases separated the two germline ends. CDR3 DNA sequence: TGTGCCAGCTCACCAAAGGACAATCAGCCCCAGCATTTT. Residues: CASSPKDNQPQHF.

The chain has TRBV20-1 and TRBJ2-7, with D hard to call. The CDR3 totals 13 residues. Germline lookup yields CDR1 DFQATT and CDR2 SNEGSKA (reference sequence). V was shortened by 3 bases and J by 4 bases, with 13 bases between the two germline ends. The DNA for the CDR3 is TGCAGTGCTAGGATCAGCATGGGGTACGAGCAGTACTTC. It encodes CSARISMGYEQYF.